This T cell receptor (beta chain) was identified during a study of shared clonotypes between healthy human individuals. This clone came up a few times. The antigen is undetermined. Naive-designated CD8 cells lacked CD45RO, were positively enriched for CCR7, and omitted terminally differentiated effector memory CD45RA+ cells. Study-level findings and limits: Among donors, the sharing of clonotypes was expected to be influenced by sequencing depth. Among non-shared clonotypes, generation probabilities were lower than among those shared by all four donors. The study generally estimated greater richness for naive than memory subsets. Large sequencing depth failed to make sorted-subset sequencing complete, rarefaction showed.

Assay: immunoSEQ multiplex PCR; the TCRdb copy retains only in-frame clones and omits some. This table has about 2.1 million clones, just under 95% appearing once. V was trimmed by 3 bases and J by 4 bases, leaving 12 bases between them. This CDR3 region has 14 residues. Germline values: CDR1 LNHDA, CDR2 SQIVND (reference sequence). Sequenced material: naive CD8+ T cells from PBMCs. The source of this sequence is a man between 18 and 29 years old in good health. Some clones in this sample may be carry-over from other donors' samples. The J gene is TRBJ1-1, the V gene TRBV19; possible D gene TRBD1, 5 bases. The chain's CDR3 is CASSINRGPTEAFF. In nucleotides, the CDR3 is TGTGCCAGTAGTATCAACCGGGGCCCCACTGAAGCTTTCTTT.